Sequencing of this T cell receptor (beta chain) was carried out in a study of early stage breast cancer tumors. Study information: Of fewer than 20 invasive breast tumors, more than ten were hormone receptor-positive, HER2-negative. Study-wide results and caveats: In about 85% of the 16 patients, blood comparison separated tumor from normal breast. Chain pairing and CD4, CD8 or FOXP3 expression were not captured.

Germline CDR1 KGHSH, CDR2 LQKENI. CDR3 length: 14 amino acids. Trimming removed 2 bases at V and 0 bases at J, with 7 bases between. This table comes from immunoSEQ multiplex PCR, and its TCRdb copy is limited to in-frame clones, with some not included. The profile covers 35,000 to 45,000 clones, with 70% to 85% appearing a single time and roughly 7% taken by the ten largest. Comments on this clone: Antigen unknown.

The origin of this receptor is a person in their sixties or seventies with breast cancer. The chain carries TRBV18 and TRBJ1-1; D is unresolved. The specimen sequenced was blood. The DNA of the CDR3 is TGTGCCAGCTCACCATGGACGGTGAACACTGAAGCTTTCTTT. Translation: CASSPWTVNTEAFF.